This TCR beta chain comes out of a study of OX40 agonist ivuxolimab in advanced cancers. Study-wide background: Eligibility admitted prior anti-PD-1, anti-PD-L1 or anti-CTLA-4 therapy; 40% to 50% had some.

The assay was immunoSEQ multiplex PCR, and TCRdb's table has in-frame clones only and misses some. Of 65,000 to 100,000 clones in the sample, 84% were seen once. The germline V gene encodes CDR1 LGHNA and CDR2 YSLEER. This CDR3 is built from 16 residues. Trimming cost V 1 base and J 7 bases; bases outside gene matches: 11. The rearrangement links TRBV4-3 to TRBJ2-7; 9 bases agree with TRBD2. The material sequenced was CD4+ or CD8+ T cells sorted from blood, taken in a trial of the OX40 agonist ivuxolimab. The receptor's source is an adult with an advanced solid tumor such as melanoma, head and neck, liver or kidney cancer. In DNA form, the CDR3 reads TGCGCCAGCAGCCAAGGTCGGCTAGCGGGGCTCTGGGAGCAGTACTTC. Translation gives CASSQGRLAGLWEQYF.